This T cell receptor (beta chain) was documented in a study of blood T cell repertoires in COVID-19 (dated by TCRdb to the early 2020s). As for the study more broadly: Samples covering the acute and convalescent phases of COVID-19 were provided by collaborators in the United States, Italy and Spain. The prospective study material was composed of cDNA or gDNA derived from T cells, B-cell-depleted T cells, or PBMCs. The dataset comprised deeply sampled blood TCRbeta repertoires from subjects exposed to, actively infected with, or recovered from COVID-19. The repertoires were released in a freely available public database meant as a resource for research on the immune response to SARS-CoV-2. Samples came from the ongoing ImmuneRACE study (first 160 participants) plus 1,254 subjects from 6 global collaborators. Sample metadata almost always included a de-identified subject ID, COVID-19 status, age in years and sex. HLA class I and class II types, where available, came from metadata supplied by the sample provider rather than from assay-based typing.

Concerning this clone itself: Its antigen remains unidentified. The sample holds no much larger clone one base away, and base qualities are not on file.

TCRbeta CDR3 regions were amplified from genomic DNA using the immunoSEQ Assay, a bias-controlled multiplex PCR. The paper's processing steps were these. Nucleated cell counts per sample were estimated from amplification of reference gene primers within the assay. To quantify the absolute abundance of each unique TCRbeta CDR3 rearrangement, sequence reads were collapsed and filtered. For each sample, productive Simpson clonality was calculated by taking the square root of Simpson's diversity index across productive rearrangements. TCRdb carries this immuneACCESS record with in-frame sequences only. Its versions omit some clonotypes, under half of them owing to an unresolved V gene in the studies checked, with the rest unexplained. Clone size and the V and J calls come from that table; the DNA yielded D and trimming. Recorded for this sample are tens of thousands of clones; 80% to 85% of them occurred a single time. The biggest ten clones account for roughly 15% of the sample.

The research as a whole found: How much clinical and demographic metadata was included differed by source and by participant, and the metadata was provided uncurated.

The collaborating institutions used their own protocols to collect whole blood in K2EDTA tubes. For TCRbeta analysis, collaborators shipped samples in one of three forms: frozen whole blood, isolated PBMCs, or DNA extracted from either of those sample types. Input material: peripheral blood. This clonotype originated in a woman over 75 with active or convalescent COVID-19.

The CDR3: CASSQGAGGYNEQFF. The nucleotides read TGCGCCAGCAGCCAAGGTGCGGGGGGATACAATGAGCAGTTCTTC. The V and J genes are TRBV4-3 and TRBJ2-1, and TRBD2 matches 8 of the central bases. CDR1 and CDR2, looked up from the germline V gene, are LGHNA and YSLEER. Compared with germline, V lacks 1 base and J lacks 4 bases; bases without a gene match: 3. Measured from the cysteine to the phenylalanine, the CDR3 is 15 residues long. Left in the record is the CDR3 DNA by itself, 45 bases read in frame from the first base.